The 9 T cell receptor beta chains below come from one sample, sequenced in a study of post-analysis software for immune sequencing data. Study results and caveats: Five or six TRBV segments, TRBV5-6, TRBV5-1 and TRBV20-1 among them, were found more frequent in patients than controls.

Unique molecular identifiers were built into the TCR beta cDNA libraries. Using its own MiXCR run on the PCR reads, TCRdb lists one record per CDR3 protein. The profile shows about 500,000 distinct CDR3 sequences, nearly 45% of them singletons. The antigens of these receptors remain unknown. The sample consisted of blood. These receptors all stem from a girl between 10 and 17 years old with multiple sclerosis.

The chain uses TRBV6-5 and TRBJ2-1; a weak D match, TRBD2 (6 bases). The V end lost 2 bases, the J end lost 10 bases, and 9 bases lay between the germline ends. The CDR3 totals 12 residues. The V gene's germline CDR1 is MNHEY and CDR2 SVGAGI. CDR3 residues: CASSYGGFEQFF. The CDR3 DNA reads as TGTGCCAGCAGTTACGGGGGGTTCGAGCAGTTCTTC.

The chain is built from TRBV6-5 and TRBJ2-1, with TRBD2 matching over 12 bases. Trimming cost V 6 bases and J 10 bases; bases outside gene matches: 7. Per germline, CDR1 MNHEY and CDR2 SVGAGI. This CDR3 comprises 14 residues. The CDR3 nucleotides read TGTGCCAGCAGGTTACTAGCGGGAGGAGGGGAGCAGTTCTTC. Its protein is CASRLLAGGGEQFF.

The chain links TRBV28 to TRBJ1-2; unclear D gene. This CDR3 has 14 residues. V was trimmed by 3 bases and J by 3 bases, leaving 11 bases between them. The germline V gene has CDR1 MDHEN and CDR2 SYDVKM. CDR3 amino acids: CASSFKGRYYGYTF. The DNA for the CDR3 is TGTGCCAGCAGTTTTAAAGGGCGGTACTATGGCTACACCTTC.

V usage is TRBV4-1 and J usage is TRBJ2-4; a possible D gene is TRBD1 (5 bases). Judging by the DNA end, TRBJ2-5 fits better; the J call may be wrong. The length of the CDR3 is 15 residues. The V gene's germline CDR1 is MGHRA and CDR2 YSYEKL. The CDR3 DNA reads TGCGCCAGCAGCCAAGACTGGGGCACCCAAGAGACCCAGTACTTC. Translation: CASSQDWGTQETQYF.

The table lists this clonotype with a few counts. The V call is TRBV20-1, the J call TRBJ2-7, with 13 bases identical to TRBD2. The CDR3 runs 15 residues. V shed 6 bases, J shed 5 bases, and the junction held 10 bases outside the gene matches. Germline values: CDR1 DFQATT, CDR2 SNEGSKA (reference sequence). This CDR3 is CSAFSGTSGKHEQYF. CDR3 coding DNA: TGCAGTGCGTTTTCCGGGACTAGCGGGAAACACGAGCAGTACTTC.

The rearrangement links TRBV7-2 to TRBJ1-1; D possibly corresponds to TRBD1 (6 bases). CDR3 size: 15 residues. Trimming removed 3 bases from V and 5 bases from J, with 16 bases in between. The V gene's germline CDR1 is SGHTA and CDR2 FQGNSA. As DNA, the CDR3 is TGTGCCAGCAGCTTTCTCGGGGGCTTAAGAACTGAAGCTTTCTTT. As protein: CASSFLGGLRTEAFF.

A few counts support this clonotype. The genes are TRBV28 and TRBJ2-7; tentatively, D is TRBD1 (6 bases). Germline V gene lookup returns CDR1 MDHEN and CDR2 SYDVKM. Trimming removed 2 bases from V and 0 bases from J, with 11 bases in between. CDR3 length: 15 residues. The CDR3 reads CASSLGGALSYEQYF. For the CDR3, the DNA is TGTGCCAGCAGTTTAGGGGGCGCTCTCTCCTACGAGCAGTACTTC.

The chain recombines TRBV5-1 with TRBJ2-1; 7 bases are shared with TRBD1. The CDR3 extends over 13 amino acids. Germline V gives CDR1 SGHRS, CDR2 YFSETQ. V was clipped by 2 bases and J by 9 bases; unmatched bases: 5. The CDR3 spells CASSFQGVTEQFF. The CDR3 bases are TGCGCCAGCAGCTTCCAGGGGGTAACTGAGCAGTTCTTC.

CDR3 loop: CASSFPSKGGNEQFF. CDR3 sequence (DNA): TGTGCCAGCAGTTTCCCCTCAAAGGGGGGGAATGAGCAGTTCTTC. The V gene is TRBV27, the J gene TRBJ2-1; TRBD2 is a possible D gene (7 bases). The V gene lost 3 bases and the J gene lost 7 bases, with 16 bases spanning the gap. CDR1 and CDR2 from the germline V gene are MNHEY and SMNVEV (reference sequence). The CDR3 length is 15 residues.